This TCR beta chain was recovered during a study of vaccination and CD4 T cells after COVID-19. The overall study: Of the convalescent patients, who were SARS-CoV-2 positive by nasal swab PCR, about ten had mild and one severe disease. Blood was drawn a median roughly 66 days post second dose, range 14 to 241.

Sequencing of DNA taken from cultured CD4+ T cells relied on the Oncomine TCR Beta short-read assay. One entry per CDR3 protein results from TCRdb running MiXCR on the PCR reads. The sample lists approximately 20,000 distinct CDR3 sequences; about half were seen once. The treatment is: 10-day PBMC culture with coronavirus spike peptide pools or control peptides (ViraFEST assay). The positive PCR dates, which preceded the US Alpha, Beta and Delta variants, fell between March and December 2020. Germline V lookup: CDR1 SEHNR, CDR2 FQNEAQ (reference sequence). The CDR3 has 15 residues. Concerning this clonotype itself: Its antigen remains unknown. Its ends do not fully match the called genes, so a read error is possible.

This sequence was found in a human donor who had recovered from COVID-19. The sequences come from CD4+ T cells from blood, cultured in vitro, collected before SARS-CoV-2 vaccination. V and J are TRBV7-9 and TRBJ2-5; D is tentatively TRBD1 or TRBD2 (6 bases each). CDR3 bases: TGTGCTAGCAGCTTGGGGTTGGGGGCGGGGGAGACCCAGTACTTC. Its translation: CASSLGLGAGETQYF.